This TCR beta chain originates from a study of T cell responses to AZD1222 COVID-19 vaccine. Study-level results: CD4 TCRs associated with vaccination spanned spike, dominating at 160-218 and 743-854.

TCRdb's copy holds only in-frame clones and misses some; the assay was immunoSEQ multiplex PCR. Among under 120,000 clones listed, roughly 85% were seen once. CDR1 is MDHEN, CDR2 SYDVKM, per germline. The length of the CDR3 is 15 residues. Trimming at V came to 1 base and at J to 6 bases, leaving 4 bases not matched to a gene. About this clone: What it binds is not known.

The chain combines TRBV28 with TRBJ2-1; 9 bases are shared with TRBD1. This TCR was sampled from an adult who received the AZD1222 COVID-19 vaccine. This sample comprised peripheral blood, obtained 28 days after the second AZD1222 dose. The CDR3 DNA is TGTGCCAGCAGTTTATTCCCGGGACAGGGCAATGAGCAGTTCTTC. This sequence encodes CASSLFPGQGNEQFF.